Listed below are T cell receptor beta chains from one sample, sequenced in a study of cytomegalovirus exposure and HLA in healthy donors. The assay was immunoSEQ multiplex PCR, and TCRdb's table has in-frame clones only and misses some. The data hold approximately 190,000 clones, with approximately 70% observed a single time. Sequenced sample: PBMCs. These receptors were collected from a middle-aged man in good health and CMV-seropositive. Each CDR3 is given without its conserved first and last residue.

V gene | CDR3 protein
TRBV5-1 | ASSLTGFDYEQY
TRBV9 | ASSSGRSGGTGGANVLT
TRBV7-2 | ASSLEQAGHLRGGYT
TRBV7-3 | ASSLRENTEAF
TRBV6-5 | ASSYLRGGGGEGQY
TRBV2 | ASSVTYEQY
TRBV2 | ASGFRENSPLH
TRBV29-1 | SFSGQGPSGANVLT
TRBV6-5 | ASRQGGSMNTQY
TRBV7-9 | ASSRPSRGLNTEAF
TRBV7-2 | ASSPSGATNNYGYT
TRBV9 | ASSAETGIGEQY
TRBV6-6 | ASSYRDEGRNEQY
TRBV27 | ASSFRAGGTDTQY
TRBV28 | ASSLLGGLGTDTQY
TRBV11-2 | ASSLGLRGAVQY
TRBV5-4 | ASSPGTGGNYGYT
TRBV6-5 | ATAVWSPPGQPQH
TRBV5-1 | ASSLEGLGGDTQY
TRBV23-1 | ASSQGRGQETQY
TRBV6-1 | ASSGQTGDTQY
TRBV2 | ASSGTGLRETQY
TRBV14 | ASSQGSDRGRNTEAF